This entry lists 13 T cell receptor beta chains sequenced from one sample in a study of blood T cell repertoires in COVID-19. Only in-frame clones appear in the TCRdb table, and some are missing; sequencing was by immunoSEQ multiplex PCR. The sample lists about 71,000 clones, roughly nine tenths occurring once. Source material: peripheral blood. These receptors all come from a man over 45 with acute or convalescent COVID-19.

This chain connects TRBV7-6 to TRBJ2-5; tentatively, D is TRBD2 (6 bases). V lost 5 bases to trimming and J lost 1 base, with 17 bases between them. The CDR3 has 16 residues. Germline CDR1 and CDR2: SGHVS and FNYEAQ. The CDR3, as DNA: TGTGCCAGCAGCCCCCGGAGGGGTAGGCGCCAAGAGACCCAGTACTTC. Translating gives CASSPRRGRRQETQYF.

The chain links TRBV28 to TRBJ1-1, with D uncertain. CDR1 and CDR2 (germline): MDHEN, SYDVKM. V shed 2 bases and J shed 4 bases, with 14 bases lying between them. This CDR3 has 15 amino acids. CDR3 loop: CASSLAPPTSTEAFF. CDR3 nucleotides: TGTGCCAGCAGTTTAGCCCCGCCTACGAGCACTGAAGCTTTCTTT.

The chain uses TRBV18 and TRBJ2-3; D remains ambiguous. CDR3 length: 14 residues. The germline CDR1 and CDR2 sequences are KGHSH and LQKENI. V lost 6 bases and J lost 1, with 11 bases in between. The CDR3 loop is CASSGRSGTDTQYF. The DNA for the CDR3 is TGTGCCAGCTCGGGCCGCTCGGGCACAGATACGCAGTATTTT.

The chain recombines TRBV7-9 with TRBJ2-3; D is unresolved. CDR3 length: 15 residues. Germline V gene sequence: CDR1 SEHNR, CDR2 FQNEAQ (reference sequence). The V and J ends lost 2 bases and 1 base respectively, with 10 bases between them. CDR3 in amino acids: CASSLSGGRTDTQYF. The CDR3 DNA is TGTGCCAGCAGCTTATCCGGCGGTCGCACAGATACGCAGTATTTT. Drawing the rest from reference TRBV7-9 and TRBJ2-3, the complete variable domain is DTGVSQNPRHKITKRGQNVTFRCDPISEHNRLYWYRQTLGQGPEFLTYFQNEAQLEKSRLLSDRFSAERPKGSFSTLEIQRTEQGDSAMYLCASSLSGGRTDTQYFGPGTRLTVL.

This clone was seen a few times. Other DNA sequences in this specimen translate into the identical CDR3. J is TRBJ2-2 and V is TRBV4-2; D might be TRBD1 (5 bases). This CDR3 contains 14 residues. Germline values: CDR1 LGHNA, CDR2 YNFKEQ. The ends were cut back, 0 bases at V and 6 bases at J, with 8 bases in the middle. Here the CDR3 DNA reads TGTGCCAGCAGCCAAGACAGGGTCTCCGGGGAGCTGTTTTTT. Residues: CASSQDRVSGELFF.

The V and J genes are TRBV19 and TRBJ2-4, with a tentative D call TRBD2 (6 bases). V was cut by 0 bases and J by 8 bases, with 8 bases left in between. Germline CDR1 LNHDA, CDR2 SQIVND (reference sequence). The CDR3 covers 13 residues. The CDR3, as DNA: TGTGCCAGTAGTATAGATCGCGGGGACATTCAGTACTTC. This encodes CASSIDRGDIQYF.

The chain employs TRBV5-1 and TRBJ1-2; D may be TRBD1 (6 bases). Germline V gene sequence: CDR1 SGHRS, CDR2 YFSETQ. The CDR3 length is 15 residues. V shed 3 bases and J shed 4 bases, with 16 bases lying between them. CDR3 sequence (DNA): TGCGCCAGCAGCTCGGACAGAGACAGAGGCTATGGCTACACCTTC. It specifies CASSSDRDRGYGYTF. Full variable domain (remainder filled in from reference TRBV5-1 and TRBJ1-2): KAGVTQTPRYLIKTRGQQVTLSCSPISGHRSVSWYQQTPGQGLQFLFEYFSETQRNKGNFPGRFSGRQFSNSRSEMNVSTLELGDSALYLCASSSDRDRGYGYTFGSGTRLTVV.

The chain combines TRBV4-1 with TRBJ2-1; TRBD2 is a possible D gene (6 bases). Germline V gene sequence: CDR1 MGHRA, CDR2 YSYEKL. The CDR3 runs 16 residues. Trimming removed 0 bases from V and 6 bases from J, with 15 bases in between. CDR3 DNA: TGCGCCAGCAGCCAAGAAGCAAGCGGGCGGCTCAATGAGCAGTTCTTC. It translates to CASSQEASGRLNEQFF.

The chain employs TRBV6-6 and TRBJ2-3; 7 bases map to TRBD2. There are 16 residues in the CDR3. From germline, CDR1 is MNHNY and CDR2 SVGAGI (reference sequence). V lost 6 bases and J lost 2; bases outside the gene matches: 11. The CDR3, as DNA: TGTGCCAGCAGGCAAGAGCGGGGACCGACCACAGATACGCAGTATTTT. This translates into CASRQERGPTTDTQYF.

The chain is built from TRBV15 and TRBJ1-5; no clear D. The CDR3 covers 15 residues. V lost 0 bases to trimming and J lost 2 bases, with 8 bases between them. In germline, CDR1 is LNHNV, CDR2 YYDKDF (reference sequence). The CDR3 sequence: CATSRDSQGNQPQHF. DNA for the CDR3: TGTGCCACCAGCAGAGACAGCCAGGGCAATCAGCCCCAGCATTTT.

The rearrangement links TRBV28 to TRBJ1-6, with TRBD1 as a possible D gene (5 bases). Germline lookup yields CDR1 MDHEN and CDR2 SYDVKM. The CDR3 is 14 amino acids. Trimming removed 5 bases from V and 8 bases from J, with 13 bases in between. CDR3 DNA sequence: TGTGCCAGCAGTCCTGACAGTCTTGATTCACCCCTCCACTTT. Protein sequence: CASSPDSLDSPLHF. The full variable domain, with the rest looked up from reference TRBV28 and TRBJ1-6, is DVKVTQSSRYLVKRTGEKVFLECVQDMDHENMFWYRQDPGLGLRLIYFSYDVKMKEKGDIPEGYSVSREKKERFSLILESASTNQTSMYLCASSPDSLDSPLHFGNGTRLTVT.

The chain is built from TRBV6-5 and TRBJ1-2; the D is unclear. The CDR3 runs to 13 residues. Trimming removed 2 bases at V and 7 bases at J, with 11 bases between. CDR1 is MNHEY and CDR2 is SVGAGI in the germline V gene. Here the CDR3 reads CASSYEGEGGYTF. CDR3 in DNA: TGTGCCAGCAGTTACGAAGGAGAGGGTGGCTACACCTTC.

The CDR3 bases are TGTGCCAGCAGTGATGGGGGGGCCCAAGAGACCCAGTACTTC. Its protein product is CASSDGGAQETQYF. V and J are TRBV6-1 and TRBJ2-5; possible D gene TRBD2, 7 bases. The CDR3 extends over 14 amino acids. In germline, CDR1 is MNHNS, CDR2 SASEGT. Trimming took 3 bases from V and 1 from J, leaving 9 bases between them.